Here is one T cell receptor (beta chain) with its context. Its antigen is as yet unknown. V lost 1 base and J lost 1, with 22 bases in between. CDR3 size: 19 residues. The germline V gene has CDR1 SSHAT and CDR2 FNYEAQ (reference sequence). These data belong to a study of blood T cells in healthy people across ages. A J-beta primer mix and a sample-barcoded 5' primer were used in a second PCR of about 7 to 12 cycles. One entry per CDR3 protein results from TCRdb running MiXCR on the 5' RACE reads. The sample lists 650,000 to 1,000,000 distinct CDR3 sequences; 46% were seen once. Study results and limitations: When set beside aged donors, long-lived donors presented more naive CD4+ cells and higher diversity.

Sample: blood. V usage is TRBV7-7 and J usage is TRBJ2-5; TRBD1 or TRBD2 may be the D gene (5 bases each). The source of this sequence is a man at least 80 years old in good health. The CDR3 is CASSLGLEGPLSFQETQYF. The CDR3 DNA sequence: TGTGCCAGCAGCTTAGGTCTCGAGGGGCCACTCAGCTTCCAAGAGACCCAGTACTTC.